This entry lists 30 T cell receptor beta chains sequenced from one sample in a study of OX40 agonist ivuxolimab in advanced cancers. Repertoires were generated with immunoSEQ multiplex PCR, while TCRdb's copy carries only in-frame clones and drops some. The sample carries tens of thousands of clones, about 83% recorded once. This specimen consisted of CD4+ or CD8+ T cells sorted from blood, obtained in a trial of the OX40 agonist ivuxolimab. Receptors were obtained from an adult with an advanced solid tumor such as melanoma, head and neck, liver or kidney cancer.

This clone was counted a few times. The chain combines TRBV4-1 with TRBJ1-5, with D possibly TRBD1 on 6 matching bases. V was shortened by 3 bases and J by 6 bases, with 18 bases between the two germline ends. Germline V gene lookup returns CDR1 MGHRA and CDR2 YSYEKL. The CDR3 sequence is 16 residues long. CDR3 bases: TGCGCCAGCAGCCAGGGTCGGGGGCTAGTAGGTCAGCCCCAGCATTTT. This sequence encodes CASSQGRGLVGQPQHF.

This clone was seen a few times. The chain is built from TRBV6-6 and TRBJ2-5; no reliable D call. Germline V CDR1 and CDR2: MNHNY, SVGAGI (reference sequence). Deletions cut 1 base from V and 5 bases from J, with 8 bases between. This CDR3 contains 13 residues. The chain's CDR3 is CASSYLVGETQYF. The CDR3 coding sequence is TGTGCCAGCAGTTACTTGGTGGGGGAGACCCAGTACTTC.

This chain connects TRBV10-1 to TRBJ1-1; 7 bases map to TRBD1. With V trimmed by 0 bases and J by 11 bases, 3 bases remained unmatched. Germline V gene sequence: CDR1 WNHNN, CDR2 SYGVQD (reference sequence). The CDR3 length is 12 residues. The CDR3 bases are TGCGCCAGCAGTGAGTCTAACAGGGGTGCTTTCTTT. Translating it yields CASSESNRGAFF.

The chain uses TRBV19 and TRBJ2-5, with a possible D match to TRBD2 (5 bases). The J call may be wrong; the DNA end is better matched by TRBJ2-7. Germline V lookup: CDR1 LNHDA, CDR2 SQIVND (reference sequence). The CDR3 has 12 amino acids. This CDR3 reads CASGTAASEQYF. The CDR3 nucleotides read TGTGCCAGTGGAACAGCGGCGAGCGAGCAGTACTTC.

The genes are TRBV5-1 and TRBJ2-2; no firm D call. CDR1 and CDR2 from the germline V gene are SGHRS and YFSETQ. The CDR3 covers 14 residues. The V gene lost 0 bases and the J gene lost 4 bases, with 7 bases spanning the gap. DNA of the CDR3: TGCGCCAGCAGCTTGGGCCTTAGCACCGGGGAGCTGTTTTTT. It codes for CASSLGLSTGELFF.

This chain links TRBV5-1 with TRBJ2-1, with 8 bases matching TRBD2. The CDR3 consists of 14 residues. Trimming removed 5 bases from V and 4 bases from J; junction bases left unmatched: 5. Germline CDR1 SGHRS, CDR2 YFSETQ. The CDR3: CASRLSGVYNEQFF. The CDR3 nucleotides are TGCGCCAGCAGACTTAGCGGGGTTTACAATGAGCAGTTCTTC.

The genes are TRBV18 and TRBJ1-2, with D uncertain. There are 14 residues in the CDR3. V lost 3 bases and J lost 2, with 10 bases in between. Germline CDR1 is KGHSH and CDR2 is LQKENI. In nucleotides, the CDR3 is TGTGCCAGCTCACCTCGGAGGGAGAACTATGGCTACACCTTC. Encoded protein: CASSPRRENYGYTF.

The V gene is TRBV9, the J gene TRBJ2-7; no clear D gene. Germline loops: CDR1 SGDLS, CDR2 YYNGEE. The ends were cut back, 2 bases at V and 0 bases at J, with 9 bases in the middle. The CDR3 contains 14 residues. In DNA, the CDR3 is TGTGCCAGCAGCGTCGAGCCAAGCTCCTACGAGCAGTACTTC. Protein: CASSVEPSSYEQYF.

About this clone: Other DNA sequences within the sample encode an identical CDR3. This rearrangement joins TRBV19 to TRBJ2-2, with D maybe TRBD2 (6 bases). Per germline, CDR1 LNHDA and CDR2 SQIVND (reference sequence). With 3 bases removed from V and 2 bases from J, the gap between germline ends came to 7 bases. The CDR3 covers 14 residues. CDR3 in amino acids: CASSMGGNTGELFF. The DNA of the CDR3 is TGTGCCAGTAGTATGGGAGGTAACACCGGGGAGCTGTTTTTT.

This clone was recorded only once. This sequence joins TRBV5-4 and TRBJ2-4; D ambiguous. In germline, CDR1 is SGHNT, CDR2 YYREEE (reference sequence). V lost 2 bases and J 2 bases, leaving 8 bases between the germline ends. The CDR3 runs 14 residues. CDR3 protein: CASSLGMTKNIQYF. The DNA for the CDR3 is TGTGCCAGCAGCTTAGGGATGACCAAAAACATTCAGTACTTC.

This clone was picked up a small number of times. V and J are TRBV7-9 and TRBJ2-5, with a tentative D call TRBD2 (5 bases). Germline V gene lookup returns CDR1 SEHNR and CDR2 FQNEAQ (reference sequence). V lost 5 bases and J 5 bases, leaving 12 bases between the germline ends. This CDR3 comprises 13 residues. The CDR3 region has the DNA TGTGCCAGCAGCGGCAGGACGGGGGAGACCCAGTACTTC. It codes for CASSGRTGETQYF.

The genes are TRBV5-8 and TRBJ2-7; no clear D. The CDR3 spans 15 residues. The germline V and J ends were trimmed by 4 bases and 3 bases, with 17 bases remaining between them. Germline V lookup: CDR1 SGHTS, CDR2 YDEGEE. The CDR3: CASSTTESRGYEQYF. DNA of the CDR3: TGTGCCAGCAGCACCACGGAGTCACGCGGCTACGAGCAGTACTTC. Based on the CDR3 plus reference TRBV5-8 and TRBJ2-7, the full variable domain is EAGVTQSPTHLIKTRGQQATLRCSPISGHTSVYWYQQALGLGLQFLLWYDEGEERNRGNFPPRFSGRQFPNYSSELNVNALELEDSALYLCASSTTESRGYEQYFGPGTRLTVT.

J is TRBJ2-5 and V is TRBV6-4, with a tentative D call TRBD1 (5 bases). Germline CDR1 MRHNA, CDR2 SNTAGT. V was trimmed by 8 bases and J by 2 bases, leaving 12 bases between them. This CDR3 has 13 amino acids. The CDR3 nucleotides read TGTGCCAGCCAAGAGGCAGGGCAAGAGACCCAGTACTTC. It encodes CASQEAGQETQYF.

The chain uses TRBV6-1 and TRBJ2-7, with D maybe TRBD1 (7 bases). This CDR3 comprises 18 residues. The germline V gene encodes CDR1 MNHNS and CDR2 SASEGT. Trimming cost V 3 bases and J 0 bases, with 21 bases left between them. CDR3 nucleotide sequence: TGTGCCAGCAGTGACGGCGGGACAGAGCGTAGGAGCTCCTACGAGCAGTACTTC. The encoded protein is CASSDGGTERRSSYEQYF.

This rearrangement joins TRBV5-4 to TRBJ2-7; D call uncertain. Germline V CDR1 and CDR2: SGHNT, YYREEE (reference sequence). The ends were cut back, 2 bases at V and 0 bases at J, with 6 bases in the middle. The CDR3 sequence is 13 residues long. The DNA for the CDR3 is TGTGCCAGCAGCTTTGGGGACTCCTACGAGCAGTACTTC. Protein product: CASSFGDSYEQYF.

The J gene is TRBJ1-1, the V gene TRBV19; 7 bases match TRBD1. Germline V gene sequence: CDR1 LNHDA, CDR2 SQIVND (reference sequence). Trimming at V came to 6 bases and at J to 5 bases, leaving 6 bases not matched to a gene. The CDR3 is 13 amino acids. CDR3 residues: CASSAQGGTEAFF. CDR3 bases: TGTGCCAGTAGCGCGCAGGGGGGAACTGAAGCTTTCTTT.

V is TRBV27 and J is TRBJ2-7; TRBD2 matches at 9 bases. Germline V CDR1 and CDR2: MNHEY, SMNVEV (reference sequence). CDR3 size: 14 residues. After removal of 3 bases from V and 2 bases from J, the junction contained 2 bases not matched to a gene. CDR3 nucleotide sequence: TGTGCCAGCAGTTTGCGGGAGGGGACCTACGAGCAGTACTTC. It codes for CASSLREGTYEQYF.

This sequence joins TRBV2 and TRBJ2-5; D unclear. The J call is doubtful: the DNA matches TRBJ2-7 better. The CDR3 covers 11 residues. Germline lookup yields CDR1 SNHLY and CDR2 FYNNEI. The CDR3 sequence is CASSYTYEQYF. The CDR3 DNA reads as TGTGCCAGCAGTTACACCTACGAGCAGTACTTC.

This clone was observed a few times. This chain links TRBV28 with TRBJ2-1; a weak D match, TRBD1 (7 bases). Trimming left V 4 bases short and J 4 bases short, with 29 bases between. There are 20 residues in the CDR3. CDR1 and CDR2 (germline): MDHEN, SYDVKM. The CDR3 sequence: CASSSYRETGRQRDYNEQFF. CDR3 nucleotide sequence: TGTGCCAGCAGTTCCTATCGGGAGACAGGGAGGCAGAGGGATTACAATGAGCAGTTCTTC.

J is TRBJ2-1 and V is TRBV10-3; 7 bases map to TRBD2. This CDR3 region has 16 residues. Trimming at V came to 4 bases and at J to 0 bases, leaving 6 bases not matched to a gene. Germline V gives CDR1 ENHRY, CDR2 SYGVKD. The CDR3 protein is CAISVQAGSSYNEQFF. CDR3 bases: TGTGCCATCAGTGTGCAAGCGGGGAGCTCCTACAATGAGCAGTTCTTC.

The V gene is TRBV4-1, the J gene TRBJ2-3; D remains unclear. Germline values: CDR1 MGHRA, CDR2 YSYEKL. The CDR3 contains 18 residues. Between the trimmed V and J ends, which lost 1 base and 2 bases, there was a span of 19 bases. This chain's CDR3 is CASSQGLPRWGNTDTQYF. As DNA, the CDR3 is TGCGCCAGCAGCCAAGGACTGCCGCGTTGGGGAAACACAGATACGCAGTATTTT.

This chain connects TRBV5-4 to TRBJ2-1; 7 bases are shared with TRBD1. The CDR3 has 14 residues. CDR1 is SGHNT, CDR2 YYREEE, per germline (reference sequence). V shed 4 bases and J 5 bases; nucleotides not matched to a gene: 6. CDR3 loop: CASSLDRANNEQFF. The CDR3, as DNA: TGTGCCAGCAGCCTCGACAGGGCAAACAATGAGCAGTTCTTC.

V gene TRBV6-6 combines with J gene TRBJ1-5; 9 bases line up with TRBD1. The CDR3 sequence is 16 residues long. Germline CDR1 is MNHNY and CDR2 is SVGAGI (reference sequence). V shed 5 bases, J shed 5 bases, and the junction held 10 bases outside the gene matches. CDR3 in amino acids: CASSPGTGIVDQPQHF. The DNA of the CDR3 is TGTGCCAGCAGTCCCGGGACAGGGATAGTGGATCAGCCCCAGCATTTT.

The CDR3 is CASSLGQSGANVLTF. For the CDR3, the DNA is TGTGCCAGCAGCTTGGGACAGTCTGGGGCCAACGTCCTGACTTTC. The chain links TRBV11-2 to TRBJ2-6; 7 bases agree with TRBD1. Unmatched junction bases numbered 0, after V lost 3 bases and J lost 1 base. Germline CDR1 is SGHAT and CDR2 is FQNNGV. The CDR3 spans 15 residues.

This clone was seen just once. The V call is TRBV19, the J call TRBJ2-7; 7 bases match TRBD1. Germline-derived CDR1 and CDR2 are LNHDA and SQIVND (reference sequence). V lost 5 bases and J lost 2; bases outside the gene matches: 9. This CDR3 is 15 amino acids long. The CDR3 sequence: CASSPQTGIPYEQYF. In DNA, the CDR3 is TGTGCCAGTAGTCCCCAGACAGGGATACCCTACGAGCAGTACTTC.

The rearrangement links TRBV28 to TRBJ2-1; the D gene could be TRBD1 or TRBD2 (5 bases each). CDR3 length equals 13 residues. V lost 7 bases to trimming and J lost 8 bases, with 15 bases between them. The V gene's germline CDR1 is MDHEN and CDR2 SYDVKM. The CDR3 nucleotides read TGTGCCAGCAAGGGACCCATACTCGATGAGCAGTTCTTC. It specifies CASKGPILDEQFF. The whole variable domain, filled in from reference TRBV28 and TRBJ2-1, reads DVKVTQSSRYLVKRTGEKVFLECVQDMDHENMFWYRQDPGLGLRLIYFSYDVKMKEKGDIPEGYSVSREKKERFSLILESASTNQTSMYLCASKGPILDEQFFGPGTRLTVL.

This clone has just one count. This chain's CDR3 is CASRGQGGNYGYTF. As DNA, the CDR3 is TGTGCCAGCAGGGGACAGGGAGGCAACTATGGCTACACCTTC. This chain joins TRBV7-9 and TRBJ1-2, with 9 bases aligning to TRBD1. Germline V gives CDR1 SEHNR, CDR2 FQNEAQ (reference sequence). This CDR3 spans 14 amino acids. The V segment lost 6 bases and the J segment 2 bases; nucleotides outside the gene matches: 4.

The chain combines TRBV4-1 with TRBJ1-5; TRBD1 might be the D (5 bases). Germline CDR1 reads MGHRA; CDR2 reads YSYEKL. The germline V and J ends were trimmed by 2 bases and 1 base, with 9 bases remaining between them. CDR3 length: 15 amino acids. The CDR3 reads CASSQPDTSNQPQHF. In DNA, the CDR3 is TGCGCCAGCAGCCAACCGGACACGAGCAATCAGCCCCAGCATTTT.

The chain joins TRBV4-1 to TRBJ1-4, with D uncertain. The CDR3 is 13 residues long. Germline loops: CDR1 MGHRA, CDR2 YSYEKL. Trimming shortened V by 0 bases and J by 1 base, and 0 bases separated the two germline ends. The CDR3 here is CASSQETNEKLFF. CDR3 nucleotide sequence: TGCGCCAGCAGCCAAGAAACTAATGAAAAACTGTTTTTT.

J is TRBJ1-4 and V is TRBV10-3, with D possibly TRBD1 on 6 matching bases. Trimming shortened V by 5 bases and J by 2 bases, and 15 bases separated the two germline ends. CDR3 length: 16 residues. Germline V gene sequence: CDR1 ENHRY, CDR2 SYGVKD. CDR3 DNA sequence: TGTGCCATCAGTCGCCACAGGGATATTACTAATGAAAAACTGTTTTTT. Its translation is CAISRHRDITNEKLFF.